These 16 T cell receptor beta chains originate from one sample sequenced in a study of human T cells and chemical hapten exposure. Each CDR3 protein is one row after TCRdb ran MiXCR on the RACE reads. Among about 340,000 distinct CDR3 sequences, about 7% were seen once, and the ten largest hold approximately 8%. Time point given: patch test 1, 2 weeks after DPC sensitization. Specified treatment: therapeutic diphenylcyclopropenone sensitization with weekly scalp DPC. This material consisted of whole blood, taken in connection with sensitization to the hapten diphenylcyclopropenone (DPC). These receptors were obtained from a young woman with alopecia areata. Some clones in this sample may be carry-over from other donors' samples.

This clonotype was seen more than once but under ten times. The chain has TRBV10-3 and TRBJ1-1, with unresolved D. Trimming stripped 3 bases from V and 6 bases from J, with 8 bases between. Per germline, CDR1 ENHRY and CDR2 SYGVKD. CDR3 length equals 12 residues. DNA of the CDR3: TGTGCCATCAGTGATTGGGGTCCTGAAGCTTTCTTT. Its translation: CAISDWGPEAFF.

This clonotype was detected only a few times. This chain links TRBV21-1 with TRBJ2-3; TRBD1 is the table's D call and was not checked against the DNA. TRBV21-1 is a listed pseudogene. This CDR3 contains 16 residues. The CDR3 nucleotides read TGTGCCAGCAGCAAAGGAAGGAGGGGGGTCACAGATACGCAGTATTTT. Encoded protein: CASSKGRRGVTDTQYF.

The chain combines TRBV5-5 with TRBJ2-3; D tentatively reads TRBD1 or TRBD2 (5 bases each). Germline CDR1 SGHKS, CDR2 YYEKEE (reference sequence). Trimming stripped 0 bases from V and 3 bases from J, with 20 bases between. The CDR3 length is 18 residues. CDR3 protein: CASSLGGLVSALTDTQYF. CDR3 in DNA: TGTGCCAGCAGCTTGGGGGGGTTAGTGAGCGCCCTTACAGATACGCAGTATTTT.

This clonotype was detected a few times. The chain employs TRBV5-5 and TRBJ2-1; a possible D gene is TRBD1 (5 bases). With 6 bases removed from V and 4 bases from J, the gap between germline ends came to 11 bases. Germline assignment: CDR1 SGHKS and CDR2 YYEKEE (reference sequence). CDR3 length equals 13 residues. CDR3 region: CASIATGYNEQFF. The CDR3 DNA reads TGTGCCAGCATCGCAACAGGTTACAATGAGCAGTTCTTC.

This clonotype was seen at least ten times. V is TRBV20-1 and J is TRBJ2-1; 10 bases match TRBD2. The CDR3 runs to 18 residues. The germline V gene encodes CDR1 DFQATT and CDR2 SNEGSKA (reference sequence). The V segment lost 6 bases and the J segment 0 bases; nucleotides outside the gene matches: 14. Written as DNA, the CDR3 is TGCAGTGCAGAAGGCTCTCTAGCGGGGGCCAGCTCCTACAATGAGCAGTTCTTC. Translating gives CSAEGSLAGASSYNEQFF.

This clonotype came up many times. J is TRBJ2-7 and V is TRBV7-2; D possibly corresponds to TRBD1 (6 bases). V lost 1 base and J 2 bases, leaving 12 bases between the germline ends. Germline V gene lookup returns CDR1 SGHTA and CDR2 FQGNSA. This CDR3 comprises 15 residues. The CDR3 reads CASSLVPRGTYEQYF. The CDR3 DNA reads TGTGCCAGCAGCTTAGTGCCCAGGGGTACCTACGAGCAGTACTTC. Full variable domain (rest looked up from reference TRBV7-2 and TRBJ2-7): GAGVSQSPSNKVTEKGKDVELRCDPISGHTALYWYRQSLGQGLEFLIYFQGNSAPDKSGLPSDRFSAERTGGSVSTLTIQRTQQEDSAVYLCASSLVPRGTYEQYFGPGTRLTVT.

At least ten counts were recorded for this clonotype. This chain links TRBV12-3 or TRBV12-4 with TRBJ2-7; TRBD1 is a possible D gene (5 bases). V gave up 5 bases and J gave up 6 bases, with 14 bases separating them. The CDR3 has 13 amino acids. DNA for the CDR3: TGTGCCAGCAGTGGCAGGGCCTTGGGCGAGCAGTACTTC. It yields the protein CASSGRALGEQYF.

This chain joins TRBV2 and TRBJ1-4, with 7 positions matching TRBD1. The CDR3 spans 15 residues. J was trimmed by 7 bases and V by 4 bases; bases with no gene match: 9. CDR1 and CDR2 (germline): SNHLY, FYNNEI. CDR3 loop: CASSAEGARGEKLFF. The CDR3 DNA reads TGTGCCAGCAGTGCGGAGGGGGCGCGTGGTGAAAAACTGTTTTTT.

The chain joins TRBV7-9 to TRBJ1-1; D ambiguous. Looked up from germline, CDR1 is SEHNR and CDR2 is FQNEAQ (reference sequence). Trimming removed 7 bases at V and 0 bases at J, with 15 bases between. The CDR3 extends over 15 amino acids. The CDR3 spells CASIPNRGVNTEAFF. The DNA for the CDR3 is TGTGCCAGCATCCCAAACCGGGGTGTGAACACTGAAGCTTTCTTT.

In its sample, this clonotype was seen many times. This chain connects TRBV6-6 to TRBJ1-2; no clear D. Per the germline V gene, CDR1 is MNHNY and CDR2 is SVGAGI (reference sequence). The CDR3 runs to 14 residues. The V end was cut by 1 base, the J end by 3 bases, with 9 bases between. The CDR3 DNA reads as TGTGCCAGCAGTTACTATTCCAACTACTATGGCTACACCTTC. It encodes CASSYYSNYYGYTF.

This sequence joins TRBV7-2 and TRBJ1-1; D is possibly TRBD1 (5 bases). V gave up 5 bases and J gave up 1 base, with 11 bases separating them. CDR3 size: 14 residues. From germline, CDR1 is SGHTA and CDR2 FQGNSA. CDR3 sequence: CASSEGLQNTEAFF. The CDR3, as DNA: TGTGCCAGCAGCGAGGGACTCCAGAACACTGAAGCTTTCTTT.

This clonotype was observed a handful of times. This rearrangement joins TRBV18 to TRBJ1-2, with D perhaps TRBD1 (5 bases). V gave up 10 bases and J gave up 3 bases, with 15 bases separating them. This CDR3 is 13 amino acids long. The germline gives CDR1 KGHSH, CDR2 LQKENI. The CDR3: CATSRDSDYGYTF. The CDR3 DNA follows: TGTGCCACCTCCCGCGACAGCGACTATGGCTACACCTTC. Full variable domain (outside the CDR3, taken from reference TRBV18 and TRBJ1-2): NAGVMQNPRHLVRRRGQEARLRCSPMKGHSHVYWYRQLPEEGLKFMVYLQKENIIDESGMPKERFSAEFPKEGPSILRIQQVVRGDSAAYFCATSRDSDYGYTFGSGTRLTVV.

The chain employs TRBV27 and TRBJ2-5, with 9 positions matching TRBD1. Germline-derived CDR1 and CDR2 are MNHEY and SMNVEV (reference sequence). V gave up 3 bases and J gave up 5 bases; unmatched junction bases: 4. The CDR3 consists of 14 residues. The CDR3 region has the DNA TGTGCCAGCAGTTTTGGGACAGGGAGGGAGACCCAGTACTTC. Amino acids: CASSFGTGRETQYF.

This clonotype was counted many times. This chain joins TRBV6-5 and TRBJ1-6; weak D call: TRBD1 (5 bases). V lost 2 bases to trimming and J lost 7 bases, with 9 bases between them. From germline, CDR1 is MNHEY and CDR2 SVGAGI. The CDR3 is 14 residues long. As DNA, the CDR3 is TGTGCCAGCAGTTACGATCAGGGAAATTCACCCCTCCACTTT. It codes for CASSYDQGNSPLHF.

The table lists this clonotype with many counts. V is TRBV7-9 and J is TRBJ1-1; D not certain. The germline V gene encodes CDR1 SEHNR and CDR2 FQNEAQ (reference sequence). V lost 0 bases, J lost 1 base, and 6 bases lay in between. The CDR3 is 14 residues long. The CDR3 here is CASSLAYQNTEAFF. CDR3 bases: TGTGCCAGCAGCTTAGCGTATCAGAACACTGAAGCTTTCTTT.

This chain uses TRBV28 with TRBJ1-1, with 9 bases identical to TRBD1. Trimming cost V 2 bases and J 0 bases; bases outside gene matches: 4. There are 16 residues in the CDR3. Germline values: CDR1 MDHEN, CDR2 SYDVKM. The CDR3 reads CASSLTGGSMNTEAFF. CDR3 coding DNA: TGTGCCAGCAGTTTAACAGGGGGCTCTATGAACACTGAAGCTTTCTTT.